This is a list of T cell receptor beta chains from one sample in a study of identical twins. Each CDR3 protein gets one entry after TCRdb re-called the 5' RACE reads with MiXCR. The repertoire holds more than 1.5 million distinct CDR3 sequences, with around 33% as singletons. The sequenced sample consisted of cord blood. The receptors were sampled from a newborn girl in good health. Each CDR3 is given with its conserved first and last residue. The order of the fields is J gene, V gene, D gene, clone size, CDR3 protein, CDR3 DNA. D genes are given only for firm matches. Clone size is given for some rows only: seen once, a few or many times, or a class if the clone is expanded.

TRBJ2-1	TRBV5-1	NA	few	CASSFLTSSYNEQFF	TGCGCCAGCAGCTTCCTTACTAGCTCCTACAATGAGCAGTTCTTC
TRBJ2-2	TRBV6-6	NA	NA	CASSRGIGELFF	TGTGCCAGCAGTCGGGGCATCGGGGAGCTGTTTTTT
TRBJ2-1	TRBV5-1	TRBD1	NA	CASSLAWDRGTHEQFF	TGCGCCAGCAGCTTGGCCTGGGACAGGGGGACGCATGAGCAGTTCTTC
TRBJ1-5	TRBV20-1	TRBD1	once	CSAADREDQPQHF	TGCAGTGCGGCCGACAGGGAGGATCAGCCCCAGCATTTT
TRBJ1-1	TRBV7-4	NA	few	CASSLEMAETEAFF	TGTGCCAGCAGCTTAGAAATGGCGGAGACTGAAGCTTTCTTT
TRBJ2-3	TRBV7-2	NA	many	CASSDLPYRDTQYF	TGTGCCAGCAGCGATTTACCCTATCGAGATACGCAGTATTTT
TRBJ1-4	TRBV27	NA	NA	CASRGSGPATNEKLFF	TGTGCCAGCAGGGGATCGGGCCCTGCAACTAATGAAAAACTGTTTTTT
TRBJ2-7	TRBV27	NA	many	CASSWRAGAYEQYF	TGTGCCAGCAGTTGGCGGGCGGGTGCCTACGAGCAGTACTTC
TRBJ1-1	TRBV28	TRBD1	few	CASRPPGQGARNTEAFF	TGTGCCAGCAGGCCCCCGGGACAGGGGGCAAGGAACACTGAAGCTTTCTTT
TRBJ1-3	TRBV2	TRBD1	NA	CARGQGGNTIYF	TGTGCCAGGGGACAGGGTGGAAACACCATATATTTT
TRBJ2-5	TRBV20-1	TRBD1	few	CSARAGTGGVTQYF	TGCAGTGCTAGAGCCGGGACAGGGGGCGTGACCCAGTACTTC
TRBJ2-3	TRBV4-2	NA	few	CASSPRARPTDTQYF	TGTGCCAGCAGCCCCCGGGCCCGACCCACAGATACGCAGTATTTT
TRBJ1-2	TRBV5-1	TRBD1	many	CASSLGGGDGYTF	TGCGCCAGCAGCTTGGGAGGGGGCGATGGCTACACCTTC
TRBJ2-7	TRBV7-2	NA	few	CASSKEPSYEQYF	TGTGCCAGCAGTAAAGAGCCATCGTACGAGCAGTACTTC
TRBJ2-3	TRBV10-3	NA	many	CAISRNWPDTQYF	TGTGCCATCAGTAGGAACTGGCCAGATACGCAGTATTTT
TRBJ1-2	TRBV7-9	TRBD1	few	CASRPPGRGRRNYGYTF	TGTGCCAGCAGACCCCCGGGCAGGGGGCGACGTAACTATGGCTACACCTTC
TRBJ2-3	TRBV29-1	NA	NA	CSVDTAHAQYF	TGCAGCGTTGATACGGCCCATGCGCAGTATTTT
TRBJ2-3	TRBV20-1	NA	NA	CSAGGPGVPDTQYF	TGCAGTGCTGGGGGCCCTGGGGTCCCAGATACGCAGTATTTT
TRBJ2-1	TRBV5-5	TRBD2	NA	CASSFGLAVNNEQFF	TGTGCCAGCAGCTTCGGTCTAGCGGTCAACAATGAGCAGTTCTTC
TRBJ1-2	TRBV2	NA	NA	CASSEQEHYGYTF	TGTGCCAGCAGTGAGCAGGAACACTATGGCTACACCTTC
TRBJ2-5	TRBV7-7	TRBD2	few	CASSLGDSGTQETQYF	TGTGCTAGCAGCTTAGGAGATAGCGGGACGCAAGAGACCCAGTACTTC
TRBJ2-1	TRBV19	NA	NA	CASSIAGLYNEQFF	TGTGCCAGTAGTATCGCAGGGCTTTACAATGAGCAGTTCTTC